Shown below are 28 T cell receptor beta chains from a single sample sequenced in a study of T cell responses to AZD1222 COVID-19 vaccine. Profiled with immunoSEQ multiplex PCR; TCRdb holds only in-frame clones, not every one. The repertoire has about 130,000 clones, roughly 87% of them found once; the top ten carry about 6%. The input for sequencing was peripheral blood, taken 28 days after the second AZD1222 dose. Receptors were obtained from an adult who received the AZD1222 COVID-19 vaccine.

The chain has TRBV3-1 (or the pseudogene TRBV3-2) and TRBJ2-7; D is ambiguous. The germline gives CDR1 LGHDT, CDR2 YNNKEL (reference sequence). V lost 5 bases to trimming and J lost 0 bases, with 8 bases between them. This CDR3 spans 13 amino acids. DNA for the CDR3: TGTGCCAGCAGCTTGACGGACTCCTACGAGCAGTACTTC. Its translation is CASSLTDSYEQYF.

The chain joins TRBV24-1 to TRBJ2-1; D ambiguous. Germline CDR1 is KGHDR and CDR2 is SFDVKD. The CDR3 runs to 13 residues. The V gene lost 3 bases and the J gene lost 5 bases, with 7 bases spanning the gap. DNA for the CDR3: TGTGCCACCAGTGATGGTTACCACAATGAGCAGTTCTTC. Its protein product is CATSDGYHNEQFF.

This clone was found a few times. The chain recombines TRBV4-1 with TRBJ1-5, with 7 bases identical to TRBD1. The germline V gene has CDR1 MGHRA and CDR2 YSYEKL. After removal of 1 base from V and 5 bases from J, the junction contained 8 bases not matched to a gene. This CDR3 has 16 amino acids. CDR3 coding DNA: TGCGCCAGCAGCCAAGTTATAGACAGGGTGTATCAGCCCCAGCATTTT. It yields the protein CASSQVIDRVYQPQHF.

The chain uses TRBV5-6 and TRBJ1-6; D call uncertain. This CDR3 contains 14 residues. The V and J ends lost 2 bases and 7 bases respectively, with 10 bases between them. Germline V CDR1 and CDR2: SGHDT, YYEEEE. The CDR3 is CASSFGSTNSPLHF. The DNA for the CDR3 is TGTGCCAGCAGCTTCGGTTCTACCAATTCACCCCTCCACTTT.

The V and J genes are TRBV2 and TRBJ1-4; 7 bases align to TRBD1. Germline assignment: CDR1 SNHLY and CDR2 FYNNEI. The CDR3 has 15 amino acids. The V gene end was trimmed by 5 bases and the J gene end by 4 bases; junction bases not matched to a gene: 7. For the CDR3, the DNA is TGTGCCAGCAGTTCGCCGGGACAGCTTAATGAAAAACTGTTTTTT. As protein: CASSSPGQLNEKLFF.

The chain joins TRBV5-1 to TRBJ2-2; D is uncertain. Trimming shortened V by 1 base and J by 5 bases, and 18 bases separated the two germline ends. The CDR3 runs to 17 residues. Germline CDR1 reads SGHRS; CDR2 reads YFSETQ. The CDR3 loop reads CASSLLTARSLTGELFF. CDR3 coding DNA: TGCGCCAGCAGCTTGCTAACCGCACGGAGTCTGACCGGGGAGCTGTTTTTT. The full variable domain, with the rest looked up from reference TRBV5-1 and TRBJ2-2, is KAGVTQTPRYLIKTRGQQVTLSCSPISGHRSVSWYQQTPGQGLQFLFEYFSETQRNKGNFPGRFSGRQFSNSRSEMNVSTLELGDSALYLCASSLLTARSLTGELFFGEGSRLTVL.

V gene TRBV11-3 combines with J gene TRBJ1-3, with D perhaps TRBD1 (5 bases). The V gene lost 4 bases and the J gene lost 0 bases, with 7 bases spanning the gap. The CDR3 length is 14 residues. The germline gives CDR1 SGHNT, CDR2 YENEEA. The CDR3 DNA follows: TGTGCCAGCAGCTCGGACACCTCTGGAAACACCATATATTTT. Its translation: CASSSDTSGNTIYF. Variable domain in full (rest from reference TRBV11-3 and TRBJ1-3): EAGVVQSPRYKIIEKKQPVAFWCNPISGHNTLYWYLQNLGQGPELLIRYENEEAVDDSQLPKDRFSAERLKGVDSTLKIQPAELGDSAVYLCASSSDTSGNTIYFGEGSWLTVV.

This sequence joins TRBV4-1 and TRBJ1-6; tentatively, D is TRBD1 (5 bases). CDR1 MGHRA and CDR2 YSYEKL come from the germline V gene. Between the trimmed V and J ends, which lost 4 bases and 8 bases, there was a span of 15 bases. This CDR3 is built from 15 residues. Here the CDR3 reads CASSLTSGVDSPLHF. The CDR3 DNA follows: TGCGCCAGCAGCCTGACGTCGGGGGTTGATTCACCCCTCCACTTT.

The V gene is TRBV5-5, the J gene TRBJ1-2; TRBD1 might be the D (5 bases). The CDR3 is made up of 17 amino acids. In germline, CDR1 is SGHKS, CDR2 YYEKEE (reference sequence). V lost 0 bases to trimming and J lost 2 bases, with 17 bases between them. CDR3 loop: CASSLAVLRSGNYGYTF. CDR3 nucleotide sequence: TGTGCCAGCAGCTTGGCCGTGTTGCGTTCAGGGAACTATGGCTACACCTTC.

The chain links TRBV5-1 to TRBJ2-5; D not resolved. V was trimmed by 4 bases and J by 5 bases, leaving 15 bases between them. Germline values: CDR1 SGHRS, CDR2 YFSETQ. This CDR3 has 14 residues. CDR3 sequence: CASSPSDLGETQYF. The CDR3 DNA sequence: TGCGCCAGCAGCCCATCCGACTTGGGGGAGACCCAGTACTTC.

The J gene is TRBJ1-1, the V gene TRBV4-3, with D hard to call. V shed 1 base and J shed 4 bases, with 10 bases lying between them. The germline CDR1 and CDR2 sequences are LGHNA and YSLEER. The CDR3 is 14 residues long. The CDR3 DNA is TGCGCCAGCAGCCAAGGGGTGAGAGGCACTGAAGCTTTCTTT. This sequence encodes CASSQGVRGTEAFF.

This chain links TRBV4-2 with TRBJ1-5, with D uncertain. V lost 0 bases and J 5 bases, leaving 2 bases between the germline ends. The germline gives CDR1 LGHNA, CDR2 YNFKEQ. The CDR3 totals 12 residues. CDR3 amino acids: CASSQEDQPQHF. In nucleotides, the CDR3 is TGTGCCAGCAGCCAAGAGGATCAGCCCCAGCATTTT.

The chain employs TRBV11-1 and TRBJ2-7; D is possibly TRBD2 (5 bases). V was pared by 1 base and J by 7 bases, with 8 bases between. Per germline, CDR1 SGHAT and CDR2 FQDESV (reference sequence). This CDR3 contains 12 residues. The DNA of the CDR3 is TGTGCCAGCAGCTTAGGCTCGGGAGAGCAGTACTTC. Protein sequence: CASSLGSGEQYF.

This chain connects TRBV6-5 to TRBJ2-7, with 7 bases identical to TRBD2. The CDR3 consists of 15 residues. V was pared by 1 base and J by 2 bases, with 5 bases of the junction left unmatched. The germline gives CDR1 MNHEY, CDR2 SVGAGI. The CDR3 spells CASSYFSSGPYEQYF. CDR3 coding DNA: TGTGCCAGCAGTTACTTTTCTAGCGGCCCCTACGAGCAGTACTTC.

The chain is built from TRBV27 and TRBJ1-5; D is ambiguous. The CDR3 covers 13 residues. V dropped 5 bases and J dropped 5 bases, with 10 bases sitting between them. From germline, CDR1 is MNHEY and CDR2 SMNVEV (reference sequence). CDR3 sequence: CASSRTKDQPQHF. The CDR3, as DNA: TGTGCCAGCAGTCGGACGAAGGATCAGCCCCAGCATTTT.

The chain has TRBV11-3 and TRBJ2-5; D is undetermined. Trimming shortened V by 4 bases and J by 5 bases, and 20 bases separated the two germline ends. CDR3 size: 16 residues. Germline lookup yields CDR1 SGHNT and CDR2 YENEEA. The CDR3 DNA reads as TGTGCCAGCAGCTCCTCAGGACCGGTCCTGGGGGAGACCCAGTACTTC. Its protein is CASSSSGPVLGETQYF.

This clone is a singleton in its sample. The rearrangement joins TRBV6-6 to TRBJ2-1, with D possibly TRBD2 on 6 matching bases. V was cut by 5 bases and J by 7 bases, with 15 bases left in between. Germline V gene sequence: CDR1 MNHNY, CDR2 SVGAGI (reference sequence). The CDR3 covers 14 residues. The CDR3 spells CASSLRPGRNEQFF. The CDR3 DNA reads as TGTGCCAGCAGTCTCCGTCCGGGGAGGAATGAGCAGTTCTTC.

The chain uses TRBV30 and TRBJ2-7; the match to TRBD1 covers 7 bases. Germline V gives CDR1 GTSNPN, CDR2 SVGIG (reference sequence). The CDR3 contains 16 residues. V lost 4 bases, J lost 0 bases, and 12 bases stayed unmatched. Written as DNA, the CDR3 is TGTGCCTGGAACCCAGGGACAGCCGGGAACTCCTACGAGCAGTACTTC. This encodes CAWNPGTAGNSYEQYF.

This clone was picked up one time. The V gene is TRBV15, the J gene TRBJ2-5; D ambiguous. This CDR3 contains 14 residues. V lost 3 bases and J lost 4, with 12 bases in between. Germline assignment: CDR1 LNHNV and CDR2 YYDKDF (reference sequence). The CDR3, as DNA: TGTGCCACCAGCAGGGAAGACACAAGAGAGACCCAGTACTTC. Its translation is CATSREDTRETQYF.

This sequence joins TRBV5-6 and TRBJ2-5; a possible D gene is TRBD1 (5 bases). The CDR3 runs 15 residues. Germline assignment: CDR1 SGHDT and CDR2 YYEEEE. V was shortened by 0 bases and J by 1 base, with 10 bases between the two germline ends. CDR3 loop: CASSLVPDTQETQYF. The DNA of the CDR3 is TGTGCCAGCAGCTTGGTCCCGGACACCCAAGAGACCCAGTACTTC.

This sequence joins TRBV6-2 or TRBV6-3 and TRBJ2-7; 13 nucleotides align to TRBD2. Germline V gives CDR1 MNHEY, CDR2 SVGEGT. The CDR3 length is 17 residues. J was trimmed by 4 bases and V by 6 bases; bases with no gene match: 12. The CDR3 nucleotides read TGTGCCAGCAGCCTCGGACTAGCGGGAGCCAAGGGGTACGAGCAGTACTTC. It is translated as CASSLGLAGAKGYEQYF.

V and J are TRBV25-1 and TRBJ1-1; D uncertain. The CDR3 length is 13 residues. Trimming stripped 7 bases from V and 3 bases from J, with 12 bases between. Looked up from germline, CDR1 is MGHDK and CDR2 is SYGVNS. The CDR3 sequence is CASNGLGDTEAFF. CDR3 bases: TGTGCCAGCAATGGCCTGGGCGACACTGAAGCTTTCTTT.

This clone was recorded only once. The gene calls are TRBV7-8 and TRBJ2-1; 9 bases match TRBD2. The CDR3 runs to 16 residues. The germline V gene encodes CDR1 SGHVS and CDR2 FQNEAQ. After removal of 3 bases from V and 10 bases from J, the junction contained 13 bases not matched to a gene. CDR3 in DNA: TGTGCCAGCAGCTTGGACCCAGGGGCGGGGGGGCGCGAGCAGTTCTTC. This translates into CASSLDPGAGGREQFF.

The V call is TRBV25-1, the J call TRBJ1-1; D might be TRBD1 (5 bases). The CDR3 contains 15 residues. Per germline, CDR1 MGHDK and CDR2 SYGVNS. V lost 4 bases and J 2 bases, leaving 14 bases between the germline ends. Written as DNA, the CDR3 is TGTGCCAGCAGTGGTGAGACAGCCCCAAACACTGAAGCTTTCTTT. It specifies CASSGETAPNTEAFF. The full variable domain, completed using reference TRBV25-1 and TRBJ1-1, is EADIYQTPRYLVIGTGKKITLECSQTMGHDKMYWYQQDPGMELHLIHYSYGVNSTEKGDLSSESTVSRIRTEHFPLTLESARPSHTSQYLCASSGETAPNTEAFFGQGTRLTVV.

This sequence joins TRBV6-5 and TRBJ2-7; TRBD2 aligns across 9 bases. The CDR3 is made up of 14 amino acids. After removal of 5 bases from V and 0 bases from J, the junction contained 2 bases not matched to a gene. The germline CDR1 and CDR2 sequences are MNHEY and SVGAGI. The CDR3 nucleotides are TGTGCCAGCAGTCAGCGGGAGGACTCCTACGAGCAGTACTTC. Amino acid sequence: CASSQREDSYEQYF.

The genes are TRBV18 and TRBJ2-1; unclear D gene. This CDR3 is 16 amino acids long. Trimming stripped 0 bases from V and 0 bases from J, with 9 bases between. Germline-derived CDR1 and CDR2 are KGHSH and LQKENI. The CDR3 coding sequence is TGTGCCAGCTCACCACCCCCCTTAAGCTCCTACAATGAGCAGTTCTTC. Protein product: CASSPPPLSSYNEQFF.

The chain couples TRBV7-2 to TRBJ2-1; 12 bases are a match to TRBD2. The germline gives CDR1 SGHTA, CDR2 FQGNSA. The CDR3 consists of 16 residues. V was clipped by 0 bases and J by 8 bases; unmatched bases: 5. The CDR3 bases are TGTGCCAGCAGCTTAGCGGCACTAGCGGGGGGCCATGAGCAGTTCTTC. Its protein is CASSLAALAGGHEQFF.

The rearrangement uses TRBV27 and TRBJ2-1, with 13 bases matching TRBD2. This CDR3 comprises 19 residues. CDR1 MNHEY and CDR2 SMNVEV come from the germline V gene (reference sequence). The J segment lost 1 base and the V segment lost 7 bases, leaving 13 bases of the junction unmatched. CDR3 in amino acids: CASKTRQGTSGMSYNEQFF. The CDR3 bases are TGTGCCAGCAAGACAAGACAGGGGACTAGCGGGATGTCCTACAATGAGCAGTTCTTC.